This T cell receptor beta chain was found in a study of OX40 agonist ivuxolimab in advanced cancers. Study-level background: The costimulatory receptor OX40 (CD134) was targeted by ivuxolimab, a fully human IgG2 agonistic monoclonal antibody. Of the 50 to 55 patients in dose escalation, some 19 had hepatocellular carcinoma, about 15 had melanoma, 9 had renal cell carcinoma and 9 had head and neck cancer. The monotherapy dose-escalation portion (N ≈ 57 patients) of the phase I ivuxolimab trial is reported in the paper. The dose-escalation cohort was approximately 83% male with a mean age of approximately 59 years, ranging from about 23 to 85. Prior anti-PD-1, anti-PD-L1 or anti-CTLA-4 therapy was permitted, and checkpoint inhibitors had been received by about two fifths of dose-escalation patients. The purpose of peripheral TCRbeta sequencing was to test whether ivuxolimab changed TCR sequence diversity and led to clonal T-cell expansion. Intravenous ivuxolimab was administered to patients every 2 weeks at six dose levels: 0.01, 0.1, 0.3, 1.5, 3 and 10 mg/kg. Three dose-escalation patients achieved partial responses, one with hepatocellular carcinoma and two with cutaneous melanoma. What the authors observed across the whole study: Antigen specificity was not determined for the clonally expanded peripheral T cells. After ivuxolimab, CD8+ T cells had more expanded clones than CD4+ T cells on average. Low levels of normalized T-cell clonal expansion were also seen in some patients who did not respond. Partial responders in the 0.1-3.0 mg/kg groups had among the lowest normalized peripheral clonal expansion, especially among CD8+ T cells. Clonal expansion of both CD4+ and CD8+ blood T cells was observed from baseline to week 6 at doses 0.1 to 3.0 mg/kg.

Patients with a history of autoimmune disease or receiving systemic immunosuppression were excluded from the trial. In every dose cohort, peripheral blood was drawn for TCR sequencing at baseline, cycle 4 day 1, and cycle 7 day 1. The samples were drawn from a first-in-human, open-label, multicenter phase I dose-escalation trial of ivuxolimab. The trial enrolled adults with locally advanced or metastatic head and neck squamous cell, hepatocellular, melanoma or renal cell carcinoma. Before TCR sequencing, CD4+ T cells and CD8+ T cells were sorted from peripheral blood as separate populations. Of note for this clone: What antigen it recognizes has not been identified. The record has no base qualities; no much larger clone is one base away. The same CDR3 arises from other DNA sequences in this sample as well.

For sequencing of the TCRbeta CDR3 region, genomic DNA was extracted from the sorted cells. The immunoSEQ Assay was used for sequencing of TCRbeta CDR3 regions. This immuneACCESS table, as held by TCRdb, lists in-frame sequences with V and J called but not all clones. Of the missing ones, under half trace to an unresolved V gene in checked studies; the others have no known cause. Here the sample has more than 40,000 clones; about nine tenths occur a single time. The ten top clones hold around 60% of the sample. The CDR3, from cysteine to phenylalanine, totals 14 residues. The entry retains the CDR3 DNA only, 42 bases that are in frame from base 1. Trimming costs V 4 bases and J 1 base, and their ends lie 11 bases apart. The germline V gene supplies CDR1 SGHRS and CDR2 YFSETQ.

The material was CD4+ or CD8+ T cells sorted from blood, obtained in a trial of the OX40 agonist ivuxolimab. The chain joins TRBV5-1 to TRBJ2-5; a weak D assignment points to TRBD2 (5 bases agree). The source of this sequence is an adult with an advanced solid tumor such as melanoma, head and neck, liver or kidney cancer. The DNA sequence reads TGCGCCAGCAGCGGTGGGAGCGGCCAAGAGACCCAGTACTTC. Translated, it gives CASSGGSGQETQYF.